The sequence of this T cell receptor (beta chain) was determined in a study of blood T cells in healthy people across ages. This clonotype came up a few times. Its specificity is unknown. Sample donors were healthy Caucasian individuals that came from Russia, aged about 6 to 100. Extracted total RNA amounted to at least 5.5 micrograms for each sample. A J-beta primer mix and a sample-barcoded 5' primer were used in a second PCR of roughly 6 to 12 cycles. A single record per CDR3 protein comes from TCRdb applying MiXCR to the 5' RACE reads. The sample lists about 560,000 distinct CDR3 sequences; about 28% were seen once. Study findings and constraints: It was held that the diversity estimates obtained from one million T cells were underestimates. Long-lived donors had more naive CD4+ cells and higher diversity than aged donors.

The CDR3 sequence is 23 residues long. The same data also contributed to another study, on T cells of mothers and their children.

The chain is built from TRBV21-1 and TRBJ2-1; TRBD1, the D gene given by the table, was not confirmed from the DNA. TRBV21-1 is tagged as a pseudogene. The sequence came from a boy younger than 10 in good health. The sample consisted of blood. CDR3 DNA sequence: TGTGCCAGCAGCAAAGTACGTATGGGCTCGAACGCAGGGGGTAACATCGGCTACAATGAGCAGTTCTTC. Translation: CASSKVRMGSNAGGNIGYNEQFF.